This record looks at one T cell receptor beta chain sequence and its context. Its antigen specificity is not known. Base-call qualities are not available, and no considerably larger clone is one nucleotide away. The data originate from a study of cytomegalovirus exposure and HLA in healthy donors (dated by TCRdb to 2016 to 2017). Some background on the complete study: An earlier analysis of about 530 of the donors reported 250 to 350 Gb of sequence data and approximately 120 million unique TCR beta sequences obtained from around 180 million T cells. Donor age, sex, ethnicity and CMV serostatus were compiled alongside the repertoire data. About 310 gigabases of sequencing data and approximately 85 million unique TCR sequences were included in an early release covering roughly 600 HLA-typed donors. An earlier analysis of around 580 of the donors used high-throughput TCR beta sequencing to judge whether each TCR beta V gene segment behaved as functional or pseudogenic. The number of typed donors differed by locus: 629-630 for A, B, C, DRB1 and DQB1; some 500 for DQA1; over 600 for DPA1; and around 490 for DPB1. To predict cytomegalovirus infection status, the study brought together high-throughput TCR immunosequencing, statistical association of individual TCRs with disease status, and machine learning. Of the roughly 400 genotyped donors, 65% to 90% fell in the genetic ancestry cluster associated with self-reported Caucasian donors. The aim of the study was to test whether cataloging public T cell receptors could identify signatures of past pathogen exposure. Every repertoire in the discovery cohort had been generated on one and the same sequencing platform. Across 300 to 500 genotyped donors of the cohort, an average of approximately 240,000 unique TCR beta nucleotide sequences per donor were sequenced, and roughly 20% of those sequences were non-productive. A later analysis re-analyzed previously published TCR beta repertoires from roughly 690 donors and added high-resolution HLA genotyping to study TCR occurrence patterns. In addition to the first cohort of about 650 subjects, a separate validation cohort of over 90 different subjects was used. Four to six DR-DQ haplotypes were handled as single units for association and clustering, since linkage in the cohort was strong. The study used immunosequencing to profile the T cell repertoires of approximately 690 subjects and linked those repertoires to cytomegalovirus serostatus. Rather than using new phenotypic data, the later analysis identified candidate immune exposures from TCR beta sequences and from how often those sequences occurred across donors. HLA typing included class I and class II loci at four-digit resolution. Genome-wide SNP genotypes for about 65% of the roughly 670 donors were used in a later genetic analysis, which treated that subset as a discovery cohort.

Study-level results and caveats: Some IMGT-functional V segments, including TRBV6-2 and TRBV6-3, could not be distinguished by the 87-base-pair reads and were therefore excluded. Immune exposure information for the cohort was limited to CMV serostatus. Correlated functional status among segregating V segments might be attributable to linkage disequilibrium, but an unknown experimental factor could not be ruled out. A further reported finding was that TCR beta sequences accurately predicted the HLA-A and HLA-B alleles for most subjects in the first cohort. In this cohort, only TCR beta chains were sequenced, and detectable features were limited by the absence of alpha or paired-chain data. Most CMV-associated TCR beta chains appeared to be HLA-restricted in a later analysis, and the HLA associations seemed to be driven largely by CMV exposure. A group of highly shared sequence variants was considered likely to be a technical artifact of the sequencing pipeline. The study gave a list of 150 to 200 TCR beta chains associated with cytomegalovirus. Several of the top co-occurrence clusters appeared to be linked to parvovirus B19, influenza, CMV and Epstein-Barr virus, according to a later analysis. Most TCR sequences were seen in very few donors, while some public TCRs were found in many individuals. Assigning TCR associations to individual alleles was difficult when HLA alleles, especially DR and DQ, strongly co-occurred. In both the original and validation cohorts, the classifier was reported to diagnose cytomegalovirus status with high specificity and sensitivity. A later analysis associated 15,000 or so TCR beta sequences with specific HLA alleles at a false discovery rate of 0.05. The presence/absence analyses assumed that sequencing depth was roughly uniform across donors, and that assumption may not be true. The authors suggested that the approach could potentially be extended to other disease states and immunological phenotypes. Three of the identified cytomegalovirus-associated TCR beta chains were confirmed in vitro to be specific for cytomegalovirus antigens. Because counts were too low, some 16 rarely observed V segments, including chromosome 9 orphons, were excluded from the earlier analysis of a few hundred of the donors. HLA typing was unavailable for some donors at each locus, so association tests used only the typed subset. A later analysis found that HLA-associated TCR beta chains were more clonally expanded and had lower generation probabilities than equally common non-associated chains. In a later analysis, TCR association rates were found to vary across HLA loci, with the most associated TCRs seen for DRB1 alleles and the fewest for HLA-C alleles. In a later genetic analysis, a missense DCLRE1C variant was associated with V-gene and J-gene trimming of TCR beta chains, and the association was replicated in an independent cohort. Compared with the approximately 700-donor mean, donors in an Asian-associated ancestry cluster had fewer N-insertions in productive TCRs, according to a later genetic analysis. In an earlier analysis of about 600 of the donors, most TCR beta V segments appeared in productive rearrangements about 87% or about 30% of the time, broadly matching IMGT annotations.

Library method: the immunoSEQ multiplex PCR assay. A mixture of 60 forward primers for TCR Vbeta segments and 13 reverse primers for TCR Jbeta segments was used in the multiplex PCR. The CDR3 region of rearranged TCR beta genes was amplified from genomic DNA by a multiplex PCR assay. The Illumina HiSeq System was used to sequence the amplified TCR beta libraries as 87-base-pair reads. The original methods were these. In a later analysis, some 80 million unique TCR beta chains were counted across the approximately 640 repertoires, and roughly 10 million of these chains were shared by at least two donors. To remove PCR and sequencing errors, raw reads were error-corrected and collapsed into unique sequences using a nearest-neighbor algorithm that merged closely related sequences. Alignment of CDR3 sequences to IMGT reference sequences was used to assign V, D and J gene segments. Each retained sequence needed at least a six-nucleotide match to both a V gene segment and a J gene segment. A rearrangement was called productive if the CDR3 had no stop codons and remained in frame with V and J, and every other rearrangement was called non-productive. Following IMGT convention, CDR3 was defined as the stretch from the second conserved V-encoded cysteine up to the conserved J-encoded phenylalanine. Sequences without an unambiguous match to a single V gene segment were excluded from the earlier analysis of about 640 of the donors. In an earlier analysis of almost 600 of the donors, a V segment was called functional when productive rearrangements were above 56.7%, and segregating when the standard deviation between donors exceeded 5%. A statistical classification framework was developed to diagnose cytomegalovirus status using the catalog of TCR beta chain sequences. A later analysis assigned V and J genes by comparing TCR nucleotide sequences with IMGT/GENE-DB human TR gene sequences. A later analysis assigned CDR3 sequences and most-parsimonious VDJ recombination scenarios with the TCRdist pipeline. A later analysis defined each TCR beta chain by its CDR3 amino acid sequence plus V-gene family, and excluded reads lacking a unique V-gene family. In a later analysis, nearly 600 highly shared, low-generation-probability nucleotide sequences were removed to address suspected cross-contamination and a sequencing artifact. For each public chain, a later analysis derived a clonal expansion index from normalized ranks of inferred template counts within each repertoire. A later analysis computed generation probabilities with a VDJ recombination model fitted to out-of-frame rearrangements, and checked the results against IGoR. In a later analysis, hypergeometric tests were used to score TCR-TCR, TCR-HLA and TCR-CMV co-occurrence, with a repertoire-size bias correction applied to TCR pairs. A later analysis estimated false discovery rates by permuting HLA or CMV assignments 20 times. In a later analysis, co-occurring TCRs were grouped with DBSCAN, and TCRdist sequence similarity was added when clustering was performed within HLA-allele-positive subsets. Repertoires with fewer than 30,000 or more than 120,000 public chains, plus five repertoires with anomalous nucleotide sharing, were excluded from co-occurrence clustering. TCRdb obtained this table from immuneACCESS and retained in-frame rearrangements with V and J assigned. These tables miss some clones; where compared with another copy, unresolved V genes account for less than half of the shortfall, and the remainder is unexplained. V, J and clone size derive from that table, while D and trimming were established from the DNA sequence. For this sample there are some 170,000 clones; 70% to 85% appear just once. About 4% of the sample is in the top ten clones.

The cohort comprised under 700 healthy bone marrow donors. At the time of sampling, all cohort members were nominally healthy, though unrecorded immune exposures were likely present. The donor tested CMV seropositive and was one of the 289 seropositive cohort members. A peripheral blood sample was collected from each donor, and TCR beta sequencing was performed on peripheral blood mononuclear cells. The Qiagen DNeasy Blood Extraction Kit was used to extract genomic DNA from the blood cell samples. Germline trimming amounts to 4 bases on V and 6 bases on J, with 10 as the count of junction bases outside the gene matches. CDR1 is given as SGDLS and CDR2 as YYNGEE, both from the germline V gene. The CDR3 covers 14 residues, taking in both the cysteine and the phenylalanine. The sequence is cut down to CDR3 DNA, 42 bases in frame from base 1.

The receptor comes from a woman in her sixties or seventies in good health and CMV-seropositive. The V and J segments used are TRBV9 and TRBJ2-7; TRBD1 matches 7 bases in the middle. The sample was PBMCs. Here the CDR3 is given as CASSPLTTGTEQYF. The DNA reads TGTGCCAGCAGCCCCCTAACGACAGGGACCGAGCAGTACTTC.